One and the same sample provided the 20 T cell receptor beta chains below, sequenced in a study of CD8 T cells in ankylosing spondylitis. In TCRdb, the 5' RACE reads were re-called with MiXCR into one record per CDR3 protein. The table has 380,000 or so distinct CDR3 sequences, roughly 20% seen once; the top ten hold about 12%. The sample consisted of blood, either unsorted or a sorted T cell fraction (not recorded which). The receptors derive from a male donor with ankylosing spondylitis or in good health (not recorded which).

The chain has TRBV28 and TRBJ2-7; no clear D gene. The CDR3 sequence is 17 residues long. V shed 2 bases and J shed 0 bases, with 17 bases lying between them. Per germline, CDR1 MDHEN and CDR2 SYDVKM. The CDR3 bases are TGTGCCAGCAGTTTACGCCTTGACAAAGCGAGCTCCTACGAGCAGTACTTC. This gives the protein CASSLRLDKASSYEQYF.

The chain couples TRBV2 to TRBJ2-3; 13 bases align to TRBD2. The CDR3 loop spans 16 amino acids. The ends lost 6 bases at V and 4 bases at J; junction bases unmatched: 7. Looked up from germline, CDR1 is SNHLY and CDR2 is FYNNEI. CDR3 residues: CASRILTSGGPDTQYF. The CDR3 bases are TGTGCCAGCAGGATTTTGACTAGCGGGGGGCCAGATACGCAGTATTTT.

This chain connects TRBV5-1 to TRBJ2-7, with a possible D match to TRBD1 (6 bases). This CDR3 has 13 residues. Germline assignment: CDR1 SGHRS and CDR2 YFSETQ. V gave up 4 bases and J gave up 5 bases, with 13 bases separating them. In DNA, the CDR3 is TGCGCCAGCAGCCAAACAGGGAGCCACGAGCAGTACTTC. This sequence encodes CASSQTGSHEQYF.

The CDR3 DNA reads TGCAGTGCTAGAGATAGGTCGACTAGCGGGGTTGAGGAGACCCAGTACTTC. Translation: CSARDRSTSGVEETQYF. The V gene is TRBV20-1, the J gene TRBJ2-5, with 11 nucleotides matching TRBD2. V lost 0 bases, J lost 5 bases, and 11 bases stayed unmatched. The CDR3 contains 17 residues. From germline, CDR1 is DFQATT and CDR2 SNEGSKA (reference sequence).

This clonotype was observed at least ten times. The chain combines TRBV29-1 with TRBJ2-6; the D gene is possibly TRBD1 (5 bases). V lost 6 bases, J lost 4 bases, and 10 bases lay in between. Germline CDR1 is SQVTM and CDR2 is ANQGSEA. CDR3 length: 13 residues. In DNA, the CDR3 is TGCAGCGTGGCAGGGTTCGGGGCCAACGTCCTGACTTTC. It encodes CSVAGFGANVLTF.

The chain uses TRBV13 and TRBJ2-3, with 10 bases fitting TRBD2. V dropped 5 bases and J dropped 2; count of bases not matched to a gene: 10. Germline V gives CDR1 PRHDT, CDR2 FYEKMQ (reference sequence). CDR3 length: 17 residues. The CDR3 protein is CASSLERGGVNTDTQYF. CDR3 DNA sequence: TGTGCCAGCAGCCTCGAGCGGGGGGGCGTGAACACAGATACGCAGTATTTT.

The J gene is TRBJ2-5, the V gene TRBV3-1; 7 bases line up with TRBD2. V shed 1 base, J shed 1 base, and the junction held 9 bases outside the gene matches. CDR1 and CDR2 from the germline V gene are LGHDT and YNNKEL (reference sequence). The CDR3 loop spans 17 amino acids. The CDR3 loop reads CASSQGLAGETQETQYF. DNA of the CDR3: TGTGCCAGCAGCCAAGGGTTAGCGGGCGAAACCCAAGAGACCCAGTACTTC.

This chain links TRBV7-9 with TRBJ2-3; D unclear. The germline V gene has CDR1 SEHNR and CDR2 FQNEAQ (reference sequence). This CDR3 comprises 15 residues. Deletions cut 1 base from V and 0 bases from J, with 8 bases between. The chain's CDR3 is CASSLGITSTDTQYF. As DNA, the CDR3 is TGTGCCAGCAGCTTAGGGATAACTAGCACAGATACGCAGTATTTT.

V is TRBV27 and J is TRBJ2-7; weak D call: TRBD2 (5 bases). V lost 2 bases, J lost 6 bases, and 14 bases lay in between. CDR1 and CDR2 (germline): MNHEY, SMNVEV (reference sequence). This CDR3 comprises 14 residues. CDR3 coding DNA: TGTGCCAGCAGTTTACTGGGAGCGGAGGCCGAGCAGTACTTC. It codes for CASSLLGAEAEQYF.

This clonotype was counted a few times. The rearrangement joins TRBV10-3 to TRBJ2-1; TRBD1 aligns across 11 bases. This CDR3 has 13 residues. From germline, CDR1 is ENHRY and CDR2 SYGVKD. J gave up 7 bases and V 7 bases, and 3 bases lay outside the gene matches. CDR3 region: CAITGQGGNEQFF. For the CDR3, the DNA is TGTGCCATCACGGGACAGGGGGGGAATGAGCAGTTCTTC.

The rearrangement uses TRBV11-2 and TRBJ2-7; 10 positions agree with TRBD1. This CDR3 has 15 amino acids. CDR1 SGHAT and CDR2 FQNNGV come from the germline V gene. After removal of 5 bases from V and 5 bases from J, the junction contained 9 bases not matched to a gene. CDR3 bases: TGTGCCAGCAGCCCAACCGGGACAGGGGTACACGAGCAGTACTTC. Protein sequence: CASSPTGTGVHEQYF.

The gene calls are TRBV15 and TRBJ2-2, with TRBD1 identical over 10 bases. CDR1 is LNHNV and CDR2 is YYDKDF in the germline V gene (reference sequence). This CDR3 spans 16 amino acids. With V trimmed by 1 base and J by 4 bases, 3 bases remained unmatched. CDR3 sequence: CATSRVGTGATGELFF. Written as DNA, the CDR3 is TGTGCCACCAGCAGAGTTGGGACAGGGGCCACCGGGGAGCTGTTTTTT. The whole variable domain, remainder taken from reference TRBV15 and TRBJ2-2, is DAMVIQNPRYQVTQFGKPVTLSCSQTLNHNVMYWYQQKSSQAPKLLFHYYDKDFNNEADTPDNFQSRRPNTSFCFLDIRSPGLGDTAMYLCATSRVGTGATGELFFGEGSRLTVL.

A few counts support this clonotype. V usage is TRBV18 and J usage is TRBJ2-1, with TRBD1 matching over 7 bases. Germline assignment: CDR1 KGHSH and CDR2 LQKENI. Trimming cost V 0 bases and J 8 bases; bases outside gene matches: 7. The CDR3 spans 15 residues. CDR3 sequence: CASSPPAGGYDEQFF. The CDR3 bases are TGTGCCAGCTCACCACCGGCAGGGGGTTATGATGAGCAGTTCTTC. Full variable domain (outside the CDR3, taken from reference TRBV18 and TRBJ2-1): NAGVMQNPRHLVRRRGQEARLRCSPMKGHSHVYWYRQLPEEGLKFMVYLQKENIIDESGMPKERFSAEFPKEGPSILRIQQVVRGDSAAYFCASSPPAGGYDEQFFGPGTRLTVL.

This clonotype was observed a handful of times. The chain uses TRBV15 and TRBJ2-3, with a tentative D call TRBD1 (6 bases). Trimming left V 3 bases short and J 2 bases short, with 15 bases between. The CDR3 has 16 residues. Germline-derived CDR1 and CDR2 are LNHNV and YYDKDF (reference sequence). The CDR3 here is CATSRDEQGHTDTQYF. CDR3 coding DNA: TGTGCCACCAGCAGGGACGAGCAGGGGCACACAGATACGCAGTATTTT.

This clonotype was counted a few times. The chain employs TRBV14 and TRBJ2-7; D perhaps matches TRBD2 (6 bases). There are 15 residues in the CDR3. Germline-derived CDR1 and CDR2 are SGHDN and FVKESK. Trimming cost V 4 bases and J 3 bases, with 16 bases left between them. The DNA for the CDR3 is TGTGCCAGCAGCCCCCACCGGGAGACGAACTACGAGCAGTACTTC. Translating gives CASSPHRETNYEQYF. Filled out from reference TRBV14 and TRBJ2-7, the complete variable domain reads EAGVTQFPSHSVIEKGQTVTLRCDPISGHDNLYWYRRVMGKEIKFLLHFVKESKQDESGMPNNRFLAERTGGTYSTLKVQPAELEDSGVYFCASSPHRETNYEQYFGPGTRLTVT.

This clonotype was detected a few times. The CDR3 DNA is TGTGCCAGCTCACCATACGACACCGAGAACACCGGGGAGCTGTTTTTT. As protein: CASSPYDTENTGELFF. V and J are TRBV18 and TRBJ2-2; D uncertain. The CDR3 runs to 16 residues. The V end lost 2 bases, the J end lost 1 base, and 11 bases lay between the germline ends. Germline CDR1 and CDR2: KGHSH and LQKENI.

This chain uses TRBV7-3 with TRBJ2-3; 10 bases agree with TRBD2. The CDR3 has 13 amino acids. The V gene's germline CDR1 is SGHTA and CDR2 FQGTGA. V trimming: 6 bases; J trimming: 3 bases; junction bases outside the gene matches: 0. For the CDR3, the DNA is TGTGCCAGCAGAGCGGGGGGGACAGATACGCAGTATTTT. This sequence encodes CASRAGGTDTQYF. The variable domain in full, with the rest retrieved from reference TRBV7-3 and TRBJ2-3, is GAGVSQTPSNKVTEKGKYVELRCDPISGHTALYWYRQSLGQGPEFLIYFQGTGAADDSGLPNDRFFAVRPEGSVSTLKIQRTERGDSAVYLCASRAGGTDTQYFGPGTRLTVL.

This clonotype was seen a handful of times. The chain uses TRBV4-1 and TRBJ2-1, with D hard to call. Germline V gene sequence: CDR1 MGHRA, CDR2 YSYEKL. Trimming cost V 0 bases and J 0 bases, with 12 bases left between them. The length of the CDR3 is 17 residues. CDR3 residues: CASSQERSQVSYNEQFF. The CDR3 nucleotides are TGCGCCAGCAGCCAAGAGAGGAGTCAGGTCTCCTACAATGAGCAGTTCTTC.

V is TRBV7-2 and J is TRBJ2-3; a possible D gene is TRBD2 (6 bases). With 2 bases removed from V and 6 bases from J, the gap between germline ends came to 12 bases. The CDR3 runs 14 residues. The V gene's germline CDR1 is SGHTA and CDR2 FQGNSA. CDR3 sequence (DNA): TGTGCCAGCAGCTTATGGGCTAGCGAGGATACGCAGTATTTT. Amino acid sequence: CASSLWASEDTQYF.

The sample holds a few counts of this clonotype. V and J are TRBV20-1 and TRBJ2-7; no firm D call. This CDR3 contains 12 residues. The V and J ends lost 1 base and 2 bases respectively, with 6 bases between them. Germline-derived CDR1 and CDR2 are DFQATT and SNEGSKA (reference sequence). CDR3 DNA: TGCAGTGCTAGAGGCCGGGCCTACGAGCAGTACTTC. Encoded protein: CSARGRAYEQYF.